The 2 T cell receptor beta chains below all came from one sample that was sequenced in a study of T cells expressing NK-cell markers. From the 5' RACE reads, TCRdb lists one entry per CDR3 protein and no DNA. The sample table includes almost 450,000 distinct CDR3 sequences. Sequenced: blood T cells: a sorted CD56 or NKG2C T cell subset, CD4+ or CD8+ T cells, or bulk PBMC T cells (not recorded which). Receptors originate from a woman between 18 and 70 years old in good health.

The V and J genes are TRBV7-3 and TRBJ1-3; TCRdb names TRBD1, which stays unverified in the absence of DNA. The CDR3 consists of 13 residues. Looked up from germline, CDR1 is SGHTA and CDR2 is FQGTGA. The CDR3 reads CATPLVSGNTIYF.

The chain has TRBV19 and TRBJ2-3; the D gene TCRdb calls, TRBD1, cannot be checked with no DNA. The germline V gene encodes CDR1 LNHDA and CDR2 SQIVND (reference sequence). CDR3 size: 16 residues. The CDR3 is CASSIHGGTGPDTQYF.